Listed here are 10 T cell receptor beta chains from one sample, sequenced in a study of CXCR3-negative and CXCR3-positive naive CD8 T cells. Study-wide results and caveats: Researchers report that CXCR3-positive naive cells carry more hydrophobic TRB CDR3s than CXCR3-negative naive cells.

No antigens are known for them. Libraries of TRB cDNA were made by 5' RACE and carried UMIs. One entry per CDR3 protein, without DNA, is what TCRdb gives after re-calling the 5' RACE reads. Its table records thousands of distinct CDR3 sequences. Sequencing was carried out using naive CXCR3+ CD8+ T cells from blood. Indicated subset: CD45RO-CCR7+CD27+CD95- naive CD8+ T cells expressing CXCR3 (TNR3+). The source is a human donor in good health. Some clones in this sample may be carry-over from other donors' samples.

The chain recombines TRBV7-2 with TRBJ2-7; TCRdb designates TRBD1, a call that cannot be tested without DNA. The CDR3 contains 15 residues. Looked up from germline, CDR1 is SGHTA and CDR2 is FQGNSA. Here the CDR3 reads CASSLLYGTPDEQYF.

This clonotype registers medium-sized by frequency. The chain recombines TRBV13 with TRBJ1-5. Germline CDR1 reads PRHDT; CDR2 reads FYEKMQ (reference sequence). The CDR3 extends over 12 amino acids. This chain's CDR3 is CASSFKNQPQHF.

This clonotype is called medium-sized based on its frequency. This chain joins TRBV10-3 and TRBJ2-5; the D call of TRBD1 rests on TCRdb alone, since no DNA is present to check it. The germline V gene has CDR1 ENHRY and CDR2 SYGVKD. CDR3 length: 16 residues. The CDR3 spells CAISDPLTGYQETQYF.

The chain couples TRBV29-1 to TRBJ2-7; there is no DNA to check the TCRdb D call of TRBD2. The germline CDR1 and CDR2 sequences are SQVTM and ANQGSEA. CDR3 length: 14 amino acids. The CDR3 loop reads CSVLTSGSLYEQYF.

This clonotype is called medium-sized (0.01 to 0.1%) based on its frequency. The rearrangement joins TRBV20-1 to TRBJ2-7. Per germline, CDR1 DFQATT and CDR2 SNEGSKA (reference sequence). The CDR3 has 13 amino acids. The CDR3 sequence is CSALTGRTYEQYF.

This chain's CDR3 is CASSPGRLPSYEQYF. V usage is TRBV28 and J usage is TRBJ2-7. The CDR3 has 15 amino acids. Germline CDR1 and CDR2: MDHEN and SYDVKM.

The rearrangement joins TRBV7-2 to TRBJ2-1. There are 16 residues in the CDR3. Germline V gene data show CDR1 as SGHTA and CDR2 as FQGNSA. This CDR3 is CASSLGFSNYYNEQFF.

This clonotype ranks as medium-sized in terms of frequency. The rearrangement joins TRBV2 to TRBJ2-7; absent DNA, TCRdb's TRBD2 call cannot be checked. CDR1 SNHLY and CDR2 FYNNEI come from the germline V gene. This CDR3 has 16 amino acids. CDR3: CASSEVFSDWTYEQYF.

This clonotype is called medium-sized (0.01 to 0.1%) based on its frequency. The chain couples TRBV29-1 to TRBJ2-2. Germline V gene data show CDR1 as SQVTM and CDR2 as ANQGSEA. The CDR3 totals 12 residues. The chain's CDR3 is CSVVLNTGELFF.

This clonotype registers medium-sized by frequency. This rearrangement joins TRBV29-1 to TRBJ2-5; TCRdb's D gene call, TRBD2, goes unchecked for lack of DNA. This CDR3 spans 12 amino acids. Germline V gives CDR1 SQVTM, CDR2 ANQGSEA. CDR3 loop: CSVEDPSPTQYF.